This TCR beta chain was sequenced in a study of shared clonotypes between healthy human individuals. Study details: Each donor had three CD4 naive, three CD4 memory, two CD8 naive and one CD8 memory plate. Overall study findings and caveats: Four donors shared approximately 5% of their naive CD4 clonotypes. Non-shared clonotypes had lower generation probabilities than those shared by all four donors.

CD45RO-negative CD8 cells positively selected for CCR7 made up the naive population, which excluded terminally differentiated effector memory CD45RA+ cells. Trimming took 1 base from V and 8 from J, leaving 14 bases between them. The germline V gene encodes CDR1 SEHNR and CDR2 FQNEAQ (reference sequence). The CDR3 loop spans 15 amino acids. Note on this clone: Its antigen is as yet unknown.

Sequencing was performed with immunoSEQ multiplex PCR; in TCRdb, only in-frame clones are kept and a portion is missing. Counted here are about 2.2 million clones, approximately 92% occurring once; the ten biggest clones make up more than 1.5%. This receptor was identified in a young man in good health. Some clones in this sample may be carry-over from other donors' samples. The J gene is TRBJ1-4, the V gene TRBV7-9, with D possibly matching TRBD1 (6 bases). Sequenced: naive CD8+ T cells from PBMCs. The CDR3 DNA is TGTGCCAGCAGCTTAGGGGCAGGGGTTTGGGAAAAACTGTTTTTT. Translated, it gives CASSLGAGVWEKLFF.